This TCR beta chain originates from a study of shared T cell receptors in the human thymus. The germline CDR1 and CDR2 sequences are SGHKS and YYEKEE (reference sequence). The CDR3 has 16 amino acids. V was pared by 5 bases and J by 2 bases, with 16 bases between. Sequenced by immunoSEQ multiplex PCR; TCRdb stores in-frame clones only, minus some. The sample yields about 380,000 clones, 95% seen once. The chain joins TRBV5-5 to TRBJ2-2; no reliable D call. The specimen sequenced was thymocytes. The sequence was obtained from a human donor. The CDR3 loop reads CASRVGHRGNTGELFF. DNA of the CDR3: TGTGCCAGCAGGGTCGGTCACCGCGGAAACACCGGGGAGCTGTTTTTT.